This TCR beta chain derives from a study of Ad26.COV2.S vaccination and SARS-CoV-2 variants. Whole-study context: Once or twice, 56 days apart, Ad26.COV2.S was delivered intramuscularly.

This clone was seen a few times. Indicated treatment: approximately 18 received Ad26.COV2.S at low or high dose, single or two shots; 5 received placebo; per-sample allocation not given. Specimens were obtained on day 63 following the first vaccine or placebo injection. V lost 5 bases, J lost 5 bases, and 9 bases stayed unmatched. The germline gives CDR1 SNHLY, CDR2 FYNNEI. The CDR3 has 15 residues. Libraries were prepared by immunoSEQ multiplex PCR; TCRdb keeps only in-frame clonotypes and omits some of them. The data hold over 400,000 clones, with roughly 90% observed a single time. The material was peripheral blood, obtained in a trial of Ad26.COV2.S vaccine versus placebo. The gene calls are TRBV2 and TRBJ1-3; 7 positions match TRBD1. This receptor was taken from a person between 18 and 65 years old who received the Ad26.COV2.S COVID-19 vaccine or a placebo. CDR3 in DNA: TGTGCCAGCAGTCCGGACAGGCCGGGGCGAAACACCATATATTTT. This encodes CASSPDRPGRNTIYF.